One and the same sample provided the 26 T cell receptor beta chains below, sequenced in a study of T cell changes during pregnancy in multiple sclerosis. Produced via immunoSEQ multiplex PCR; TCRdb's table is partial and in-frame only. This sample has approximately 60,000 clones; under 95% occur once, and the top ten carry approximately 1.2%. This specimen consisted of peripheral blood, obtained in the second trimester of pregnancy. The receptor source for this set is a female donor with multiple sclerosis, enrolled in a pregnancy study.

This chain links TRBV28 with TRBJ2-5; TRBD2 might be the D (5 bases). In germline, CDR1 is MDHEN, CDR2 SYDVKM. There are 13 residues in the CDR3. V was shortened by 2 bases and J by 4 bases, with 8 bases between the two germline ends. The chain's CDR3 is CASSLAGAETQYF. In DNA, the CDR3 is TGTGCCAGCAGTTTAGCGGGTGCAGAGACCCAGTACTTC.

The genes are TRBV11-2 and TRBJ1-4, with TRBD1 identical over 7 bases. CDR3 length equals 15 residues. The ends lost 6 bases at V and 1 base at J; junction bases unmatched: 5. Germline CDR1 and CDR2: SGHAT and FQNNGV. The CDR3 DNA sequence: TGTGCCAGCAGGTTACAGGGGTTAACTAATGAAAAACTGTTTTTT. Its translation is CASRLQGLTNEKLFF. Full variable domain (remainder filled in from reference TRBV11-2 and TRBJ1-4): EAGVAQSPRYKIIEKRQSVAFWCNPISGHATLYWYQQILGQGPKLLIQFQNNGVVDDSQLPKDRFSAERLKGVDSTLKIQPAKLEDSAVYLCASRLQGLTNEKLFFGSGTQLSVL.

The chain links TRBV6-5 to TRBJ1-2, with TRBD1 identical over 7 bases. This CDR3 region has 14 residues. Germline V gene data show CDR1 as MNHEY and CDR2 as SVGAGI. Germline trimming cut 6 bases from V and 11 bases from J; bases unmatched to any gene: 15. The CDR3 DNA reads TGTGCCAGCAGGCCAGGGGGACGTCCGATTGTTTACACCTTC. Protein sequence: CASRPGGRPIVYTF.

The V gene is TRBV15, the J gene TRBJ2-5, with D tentatively TRBD2 (6 bases). V was cut by 0 bases and J by 5 bases, with 10 bases left in between. From germline, CDR1 is LNHNV and CDR2 YYDKDF (reference sequence). The CDR3 consists of 14 residues. This chain's CDR3 is CATSRDRGLETQYF. The CDR3 bases are TGTGCCACCAGCAGAGATCGGGGGTTGGAGACCCAGTACTTC.

The genes are TRBV9 and TRBJ2-3; 10 bases match TRBD2. The V and J ends lost 3 bases and 2 bases, in that order; junction bases with no gene match: 3. There are 15 residues in the CDR3. The germline V gene has CDR1 SGDLS and CDR2 YYNGEE. CDR3 sequence: CASSASGGYTDTQYF. Written as DNA, the CDR3 is TGTGCCAGCAGCGCTAGCGGGGGCTACACAGATACGCAGTATTTT.

In this sample, this clone turned up once. V gene TRBV6-4 combines with J gene TRBJ2-3; 7 bases are shared with TRBD1. With 0 bases clipped from V and 4 bases from J, the junction kept 1 base outside the gene matches. This CDR3 is 14 amino acids long. Germline-derived CDR1 and CDR2 are MRHNA and SNTAGT. The CDR3 protein is CASSDSTGPDTQYF. CDR3 bases: TGTGCCAGCAGTGACTCGACAGGGCCAGATACGCAGTATTTT.

CDR3 in amino acids: CSVAREARTEAFF. The CDR3 nucleotides are TGCAGCGTTGCCCGAGAGGCTCGCACTGAAGCTTTCTTT. The chain combines TRBV29-1 with TRBJ1-1, with D uncertain. Looked up from germline, CDR1 is SQVTM and CDR2 is ANQGSEA. Deletions cut 4 bases from V and 4 bases from J, with 13 bases between. This CDR3 contains 13 residues.

The chain has TRBV1 and TRBJ2-3; the table's D call, TRBD1, has no DNA check behind it. TRBV1 is labeled a pseudogene. This CDR3 comprises 11 residues. The DNA for the CDR3 is TGCACCAGCAGCCCAACAGATACGCAGTATTTT. Its translation: CTSSPTDTQYF.

V and J are TRBV9 and TRBJ2-3; 14 positions agree with TRBD2. From germline, CDR1 is SGDLS and CDR2 YYNGEE. The length of the CDR3 is 16 residues. The ends lost 0 bases at V and 5 bases at J; junction bases unmatched: 2. The CDR3 loop is CASSVAGLAGVDTQYF. In DNA form, the CDR3 reads TGTGCCAGCAGCGTAGCGGGACTAGCGGGGGTAGATACGCAGTATTTT.

This chain links TRBV7-2 with TRBJ1-1, with TRBD1 matching over 12 bases. CDR1 is SGHTA, CDR2 FQGNSA, per germline. V lost 2 bases to trimming and J lost 11 bases; unmatched junction nucleotides: 6. The CDR3 is 14 residues long. This chain's CDR3 is CASSLPRDRGRAFF. The CDR3 DNA reads as TGTGCCAGCAGCTTACCCCGGGACAGGGGGCGGGCTTTCTTT.

The J gene is TRBJ1-1, the V gene TRBV4-1, with unresolved D. The V and J ends lost 4 bases and 3 bases respectively, with 9 bases between them. The germline V gene has CDR1 MGHRA and CDR2 YSYEKL. This CDR3 has 13 residues. The CDR3 sequence is CASSPRGYTEAFF. For the CDR3, the DNA is TGCGCCAGCAGCCCCCGAGGTTACACTGAAGCTTTCTTT.

This chain links TRBV2 with TRBJ2-4; 15 bases match TRBD2. Germline assignment: CDR1 SNHLY and CDR2 FYNNEI. V shed 10 bases and J 6 bases; nucleotides not matched to a gene: 10. The CDR3 extends over 16 amino acids. CDR3 residues: CATTGLAGGGRNIQYF. CDR3 nucleotide sequence: TGTGCCACCACGGGACTAGCGGGGGGCGGGAGAAACATTCAGTACTTC. The full variable domain, completed using reference TRBV2 and TRBJ2-4, is EPEVTQTPSHQVTQMGQEVILRCVPISNHLYFYWYRQILGQKVEFLVSFYNNEISEKSEIFDDQFSVERPDGSNFTLKIRSTKLEDSAMYFCATTGLAGGGRNIQYFGAGTRLSVL.

The chain recombines TRBV7-3 with TRBJ2-1; 11 nucleotides match TRBD2. The CDR3 is 13 residues long. Germline CDR1 is SGHTA and CDR2 is FQGTGA. J gave up 12 bases and V 5 bases, and 6 bases lay outside the gene matches. The CDR3 reads CASSPYSGGVQFF. The CDR3 DNA reads as TGTGCCAGCAGCCCCTATAGCGGGGGGGTGCAGTTCTTC.

The chain recombines TRBV6-5 with TRBJ2-2, with D hard to call. The germline CDR1 and CDR2 sequences are MNHEY and SVGAGI. Trimming removed 6 bases at V and 5 bases at J, with 7 bases between. There are 12 residues in the CDR3. CDR3 bases: TGTGCCAGCAGAGATAGAACCGGGGAGCTGTTTTTT. Translated, it gives CASRDRTGELFF.

The chain uses TRBV23-1 and TRBJ1-2, with D possibly matching TRBD1 (5 bases). TRBV23-1 is known as an ORF, though its function is uncertain. The CDR3 is 15 residues long. Trimming stripped 3 bases from V and 5 bases from J, with 16 bases between. CDR3 protein: CASSQCGGVRYGYTF. CDR3 bases: TGCGCCAGCAGTCAGTGCGGGGGTGTTCGGTATGGCTACACCTTC.

This clone has a handful of counts. The gene calls are TRBV7-9 and TRBJ2-5; 7 bases are a match to TRBD2. V lost 5 bases, J lost 4 bases, and 10 bases stayed unmatched. From germline, CDR1 is SEHNR and CDR2 FQNEAQ (reference sequence). This CDR3 has 15 residues. Here the CDR3 DNA reads TGTGCCAGCAGCCTCCTGTGGGGAGGGGTAGAGACCCAGTACTTC. Amino acid sequence: CASSLLWGGVETQYF.

For the CDR3, the DNA is TGTGCCAGCTCACGGACCGGACAGGTTCCCGCGGGGGATACGCAGTATTTT. Amino acids: CASSRTGQVPAGDTQYF. The genes are TRBV18 and TRBJ2-3, with D possibly matching TRBD1 (7 bases). CDR3 size: 17 residues. Germline-derived CDR1 and CDR2 are KGHSH and LQKENI. The V gene lost 4 bases and the J gene lost 6 bases, with 23 bases spanning the gap.

V and J are TRBV7-3 and TRBJ1-5; D gene ambiguous. Trimming took 4 bases from V and 6 from J, leaving 10 bases between them. Germline lookup yields CDR1 SGHTA and CDR2 FQGTGA. CDR3 length: 13 amino acids. DNA of the CDR3: TGTGCCAGCAGCTCCCAATCGGGTCAGCCCCAGCATTTT. It specifies CASSSQSGQPQHF.

The rearrangement uses TRBV4-1 and TRBJ1-4, with D uncertain. Trimming removed 4 bases at V and 7 bases at J, with 10 bases between. The germline V gene has CDR1 MGHRA and CDR2 YSYEKL. The CDR3 is made up of 13 amino acids. The CDR3, as DNA: TGCGCCAGCAGCCGCGCCCCCGTTGAAAAACTGTTTTTT. Protein: CASSRAPVEKLFF.

The CDR3 DNA reads as TGTGCCAGCAGCGCTGGGCGGGTTTTGTACAATGAGCAGTTCTTC. Translated, it gives CASSAGRVLYNEQFF. V is TRBV9 and J is TRBJ2-1, with a weak D call TRBD2 (5 bases). Per germline, CDR1 SGDLS and CDR2 YYNGEE. V dropped 3 bases and J dropped 4 bases, with 14 bases sitting between them. The CDR3 spans 15 residues.

The chain carries TRBV7-2 and TRBJ2-7; D ambiguous. The CDR3 contains 13 residues. Per the germline V gene, CDR1 is SGHTA and CDR2 is FQGNSA. V gave up 3 bases and J gave up 3 bases, with 9 bases separating them. CDR3 nucleotides: TGTGCCAGCAGCTTTGGCGGTATCTACGAGCAGTACTTC. Its translation is CASSFGGIYEQYF.

The chain is built from TRBV2 and TRBJ2-3, with TRBD1 as a possible D gene (6 bases). The CDR3 totals 16 residues. V shed 4 bases and J shed 3 bases, with 17 bases lying between them. CDR1 and CDR2 from the germline V gene are SNHLY and FYNNEI. CDR3 sequence: CASSGMGAGWTDTQYF. Here the CDR3 DNA reads TGTGCCAGCAGTGGAATGGGGGCTGGGTGGACAGATACGCAGTATTTT.

The CDR3 nucleotides read TGTGCCAGCAGCCGGGGGGTCCCTCACAATGAGCAGTTCTTC. Encoded protein: CASSRGVPHNEQFF. The chain joins TRBV7-3 to TRBJ2-1; TRBD2 matches at 7 bases. This CDR3 has 14 residues. Germline V gene data show CDR1 as SGHTA and CDR2 as FQGTGA. J lost 5 bases, V lost 5 bases, and 6 bases had no gene match. The entire variable domain, with the rest obtained from reference TRBV7-3 and TRBJ2-1, is as follows: GAGVSQTPSNKVTEKGKYVELRCDPISGHTALYWYRQSLGQGPEFLIYFQGTGAADDSGLPNDRFFAVRPEGSVSTLKIQRTERGDSAVYLCASSRGVPHNEQFFGPGTRLTVL.

The chain recombines TRBV12-5 with TRBJ1-1; 9 positions match TRBD1. V shed 7 bases and J 6 bases; nucleotides not matched to a gene: 12. The germline CDR1 and CDR2 sequences are LGHNT and FRNRAP. The CDR3 is 15 amino acids. The DNA for the CDR3 is TGTGCTAGTGCCTCCGCCCGGGACAGGGACCCTGAAGCTTTCTTT. Its translation is CASASARDRDPEAFF.

The rearrangement uses TRBV4-1 and TRBJ2-7; no definite D call. Trimming pared 4 bases from V and 2 bases from J, leaving 15 bases between. Germline CDR1 reads MGHRA; CDR2 reads YSYEKL. This CDR3 is built from 15 residues. CDR3 nucleotides: TGCGCCAGCAGCCCCCTGGCGGCGGCTCCCTACGAGCAGTACTTC. Its translation is CASSPLAAAPYEQYF.

The chain recombines TRBV18 with TRBJ1-5; D is perhaps TRBD1 (6 bases). The CDR3 sequence is 15 residues long. Per the germline V gene, CDR1 is KGHSH and CDR2 is LQKENI. V was cut by 4 bases and J by 3 bases, with 13 bases left in between. CDR3 coding DNA: TGTGCCAGCTCACTACAGGGAGGGTTCAATCAGCCCCAGCATTTT. Protein: CASSLQGGFNQPQHF.